This TCR beta chain was captured in a study of cytomegalovirus exposure and HLA in healthy donors. Comments on this clone: Its target is not known.

The germline V gene encodes CDR1 SEHNR and CDR2 FQNEAQ (reference sequence). V lost 5 bases, J lost 0 bases, and 11 bases lay in between. CDR3 length: 15 residues. Overall study findings and caveats: HLA alleles showed associations with around 15,000 TCR beta sequences in a later analysis, at a 0.05 false discovery rate.

The PCR used 60 Vbeta and 13 Jbeta primers. Authors' processing steps: Among the unique TCR beta chains that a later analysis counted, 70 million to 85 million in all, 9.5 million to 12 million were shared. Profiling relied on immunoSEQ multiplex PCR, and the TCRdb table lists in-frame clones only, not all of them. V, J and clone size were drawn from that table, and D and trimming were deduced from the DNA. This repertoire shows about 180,000 clones, over 75% found once; its top ten account for roughly 0.5%. The sample comprised PBMCs. This sequence originates from a woman aged 50 to 60 in good health and CMV-seronegative. The rearrangement links TRBV7-9 to TRBJ2-1; D is uncertain. The CDR3 loop is CASSTQLVSYNEQFF. Written as DNA, the CDR3 is TGTGCCAGCAGCACCCAACTTGTCTCCTACAATGAGCAGTTCTTC.